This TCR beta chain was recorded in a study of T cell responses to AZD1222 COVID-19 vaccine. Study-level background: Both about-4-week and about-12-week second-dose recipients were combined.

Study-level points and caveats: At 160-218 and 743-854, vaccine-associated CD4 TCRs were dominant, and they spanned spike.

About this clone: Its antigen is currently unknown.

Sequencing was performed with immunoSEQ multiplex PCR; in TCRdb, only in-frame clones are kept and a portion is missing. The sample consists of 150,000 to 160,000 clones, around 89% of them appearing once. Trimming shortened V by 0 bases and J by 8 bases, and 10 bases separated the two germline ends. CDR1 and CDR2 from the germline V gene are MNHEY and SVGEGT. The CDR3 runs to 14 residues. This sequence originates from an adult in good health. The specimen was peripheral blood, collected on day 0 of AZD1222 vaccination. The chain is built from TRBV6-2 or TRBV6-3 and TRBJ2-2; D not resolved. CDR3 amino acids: CASSYSTGWGELFF. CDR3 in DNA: TGTGCCAGCAGTTACTCGACCGGTTGGGGGGAGCTGTTTTTT.